The 10 T cell receptor beta chains below come from one sample, sequenced in a study of cytomegalovirus exposure and HLA in healthy donors. Data came from immunoSEQ multiplex PCR; TCRdb stores just in-frame clones and leaves some out. The sample carries 100,000 or so clones, roughly 87% recorded once. Sequenced sample: PBMCs. These receptor sequences come from a man between 18 and 29 years old in good health and CMV-seropositive.

The chain joins TRBV9 to TRBJ2-5, with a tentative D call TRBD2 (6 bases). Trimming took off 4 bases at V and 3 bases at J, with 19 bases between the two ends. Looked up from germline, CDR1 is SGDLS and CDR2 is YYNGEE. This CDR3 spans 16 amino acids. Here the CDR3 DNA reads TGTGCCAGCAGCAGGGGAGCTAGCGCTAGAGAAGAGACCCAGTACTTC. Its translation is CASSRGASAREETQYF.

As to this clone: This sample also contains other DNA sequences that code for the same CDR3. The CDR3 protein is CASSFDSMNTEAFF. The CDR3 nucleotides are TGCGCCAGCAGCTTTGACTCCATGAACACTGAAGCTTTCTTT. The chain has TRBV5-1 and TRBJ1-1; no clear D. The CDR3 contains 14 residues. From germline, CDR1 is SGHRS and CDR2 YFSETQ. The V end lost 2 bases, the J end lost 0 bases, and 8 bases lay between the germline ends.

The table lists this clone with a few counts. The DNA of the CDR3 is TGTGCCAGCAGCTTGAGGGACGGGAGGGAGAACACTGAAGCTTTCTTT. Amino acids: CASSLRDGRENTEAFF. The chain links TRBV5-5 to TRBJ1-1, with D maybe TRBD1 (5 bases). Trimming shortened V by 1 base and J by 1 base, and 14 bases separated the two germline ends. Germline V lookup: CDR1 SGHKS, CDR2 YYEKEE (reference sequence). The CDR3 length is 16 residues.

The genes are TRBV7-9 and TRBJ2-7, with a possible D match to TRBD1 (5 bases). Germline V gives CDR1 SEHNR, CDR2 FQNEAQ (reference sequence). Trimming removed 1 base from V and 4 bases from J, with 11 bases in between. This CDR3 is built from 14 residues. In nucleotides, the CDR3 is TGTGCCAGCAGCTTAGGCCCGCACAGGTACGAGCAGTACTTC. Residues: CASSLGPHRYEQYF.

This chain links TRBV19 with TRBJ1-3; TRBD1 might be the D (6 bases). Germline CDR1 is LNHDA and CDR2 is SQIVND (reference sequence). There are 18 residues in the CDR3. Trimming removed 6 bases at V and 0 bases at J, with 21 bases between. The CDR3, as DNA: TGTGCCAGTAGCCCCCCCCGGAGGACAGCGAGCTCTGGAAACACCATATATTTT. This sequence encodes CASSPPRRTASSGNTIYF.

The CDR3 protein is CASSVGQLLEAFF. The CDR3 DNA reads as TGTGCCAGCAGTGTAGGACAGCTACTTGAAGCTTTCTTT. The chain is built from TRBV2 and TRBJ1-1, with D maybe TRBD1 (6 bases). The CDR3 runs 13 residues. V was shortened by 4 bases and J by 7 bases, with 13 bases between the two germline ends. Germline loops: CDR1 SNHLY, CDR2 FYNNEI.

The CDR3 loop reads CASSTEGLAGGTYNEQFF. CDR3 DNA sequence: TGTGCCAGTAGTACCGAGGGACTAGCGGGAGGAACCTACAATGAGCAGTTCTTC. V gene TRBV19 combines with J gene TRBJ2-1; 15 bases are shared with TRBD2. Germline V lookup: CDR1 LNHDA, CDR2 SQIVND (reference sequence). With V trimmed by 4 bases and J by 2 bases, 6 bases remained unmatched. CDR3 length equals 18 residues.

This chain joins TRBV19 and TRBJ1-2, with D unresolved. CDR1 is LNHDA and CDR2 is SQIVND in the germline V gene (reference sequence). This CDR3 is 10 amino acids long. Trimming stripped 9 bases from V and 4 bases from J, with 6 bases between. The CDR3 sequence is CASSGYGYTF. CDR3 DNA sequence: TGTGCCAGCTCCGGCTATGGCTACACCTTC.

V gene TRBV5-8 combines with J gene TRBJ1-1; 7 bases match TRBD1. In germline, CDR1 is SGHTS, CDR2 YDEGEE. This CDR3 is built from 18 residues. Unmatched junction bases numbered 12, after V lost 0 bases and J lost 1 base. CDR3 DNA: TGTGCCAGCAGCTTGGGGATGTCAGGGGGAGGAAAGAACACTGAAGCTTTCTTT. Translating gives CASSLGMSGGGKNTEAFF.

The chain employs TRBV2 and TRBJ2-2; 8 positions agree with TRBD1. The trim removed 4 bases at V and 2 bases at J, leaving 3 bases unmatched. Germline CDR1 is SNHLY and CDR2 is FYNNEI. The CDR3 runs to 15 residues. CDR3 sequence: CASSGPGGNTGELFF. CDR3 coding DNA: TGTGCCAGCAGTGGTCCAGGGGGCAACACCGGGGAGCTGTTTTTT.